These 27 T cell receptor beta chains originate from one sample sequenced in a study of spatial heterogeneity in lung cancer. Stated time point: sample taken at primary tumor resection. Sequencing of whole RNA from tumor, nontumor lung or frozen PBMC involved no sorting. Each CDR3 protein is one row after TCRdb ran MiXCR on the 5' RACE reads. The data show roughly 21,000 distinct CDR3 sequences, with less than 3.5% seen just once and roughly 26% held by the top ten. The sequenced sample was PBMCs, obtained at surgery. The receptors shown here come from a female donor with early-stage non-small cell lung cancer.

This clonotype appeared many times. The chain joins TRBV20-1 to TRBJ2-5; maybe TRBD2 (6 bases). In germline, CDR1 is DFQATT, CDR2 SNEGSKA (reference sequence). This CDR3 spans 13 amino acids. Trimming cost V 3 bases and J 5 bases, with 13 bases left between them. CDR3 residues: CSASPLARETQYF. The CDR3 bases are TGCAGTGCTAGCCCACTAGCACGGGAGACCCAGTACTTC.

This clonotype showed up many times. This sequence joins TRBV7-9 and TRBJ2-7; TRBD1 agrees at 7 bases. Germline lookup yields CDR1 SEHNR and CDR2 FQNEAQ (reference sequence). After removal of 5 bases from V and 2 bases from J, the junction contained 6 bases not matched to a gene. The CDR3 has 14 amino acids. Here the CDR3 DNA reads TGTGCCAGCAGCCTTCAGGGACAGACCTACGAGCAGTACTTC. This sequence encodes CASSLQGQTYEQYF.

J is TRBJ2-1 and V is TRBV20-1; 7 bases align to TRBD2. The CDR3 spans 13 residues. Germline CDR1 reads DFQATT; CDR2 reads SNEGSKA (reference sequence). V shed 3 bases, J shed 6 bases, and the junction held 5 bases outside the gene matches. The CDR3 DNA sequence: TGCAGTGCTAGCGACGGGAGGATCAATGAGCAGTTCTTC. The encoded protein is CSASDGRINEQFF.

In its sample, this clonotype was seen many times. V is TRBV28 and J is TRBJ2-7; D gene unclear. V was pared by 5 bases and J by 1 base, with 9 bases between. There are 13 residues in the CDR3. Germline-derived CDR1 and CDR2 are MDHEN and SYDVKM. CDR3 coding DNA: TGTGCCAGCAGTCTCCCATGGTCCTACGAGCAGTACTTC. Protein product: CASSLPWSYEQYF.

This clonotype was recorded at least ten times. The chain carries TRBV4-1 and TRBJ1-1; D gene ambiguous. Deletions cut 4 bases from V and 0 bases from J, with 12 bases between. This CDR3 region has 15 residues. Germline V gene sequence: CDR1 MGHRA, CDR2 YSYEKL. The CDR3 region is CASSPPGTLNTEAFF. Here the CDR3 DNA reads TGCGCCAGCAGCCCTCCGGGCACCCTGAACACTGAAGCTTTCTTT.

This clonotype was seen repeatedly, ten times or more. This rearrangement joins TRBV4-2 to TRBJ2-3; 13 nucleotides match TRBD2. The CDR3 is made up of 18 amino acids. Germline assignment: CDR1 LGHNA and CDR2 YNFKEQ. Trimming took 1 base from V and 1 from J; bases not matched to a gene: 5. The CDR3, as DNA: TGTGCCAGCAGCCAAGGACTAGCGGGGGGTCCACGCACAGATACGCAGTATTTT. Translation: CASSQGLAGGPRTDTQYF.

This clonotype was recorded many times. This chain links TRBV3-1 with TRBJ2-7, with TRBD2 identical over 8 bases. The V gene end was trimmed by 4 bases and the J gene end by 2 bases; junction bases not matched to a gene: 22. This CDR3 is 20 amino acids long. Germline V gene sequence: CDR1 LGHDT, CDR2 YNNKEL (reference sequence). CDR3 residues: CASSPPRGSGVLAGPYEQYF. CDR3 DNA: TGTGCCAGCAGCCCCCCCCGAGGCAGTGGGGTATTAGCGGGACCCTACGAGCAGTACTTC.

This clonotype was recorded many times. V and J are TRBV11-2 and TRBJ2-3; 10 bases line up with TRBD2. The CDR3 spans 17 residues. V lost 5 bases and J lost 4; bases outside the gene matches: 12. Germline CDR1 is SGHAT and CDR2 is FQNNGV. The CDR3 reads CASSPHPRLAGADTQYF. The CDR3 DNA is TGTGCCAGCAGCCCCCATCCCCGACTAGCGGGCGCAGATACGCAGTATTTT.

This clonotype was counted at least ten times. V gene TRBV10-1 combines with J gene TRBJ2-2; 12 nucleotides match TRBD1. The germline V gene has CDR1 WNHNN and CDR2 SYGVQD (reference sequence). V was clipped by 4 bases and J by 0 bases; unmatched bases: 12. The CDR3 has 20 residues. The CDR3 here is CASSALPGQGAKSNTGELFF. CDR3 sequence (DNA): TGCGCCAGCAGTGCCCTCCCGGGACAGGGGGCGAAATCGAACACCGGGGAGCTGTTTTTT.

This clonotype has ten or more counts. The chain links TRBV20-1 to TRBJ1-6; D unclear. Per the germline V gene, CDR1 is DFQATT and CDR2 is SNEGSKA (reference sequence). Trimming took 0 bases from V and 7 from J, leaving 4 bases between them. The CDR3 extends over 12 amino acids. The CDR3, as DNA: TGCAGTGCTAGAGAACTAAATTCACCCCTCCACTTT. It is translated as CSARELNSPLHF.

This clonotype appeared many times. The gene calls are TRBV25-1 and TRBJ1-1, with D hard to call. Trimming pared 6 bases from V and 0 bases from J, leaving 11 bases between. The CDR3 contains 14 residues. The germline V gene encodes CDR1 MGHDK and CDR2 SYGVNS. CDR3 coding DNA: TGTGCCAGCAGGGACGGAGTAATGAACACTGAAGCTTTCTTT. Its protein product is CASRDGVMNTEAFF.

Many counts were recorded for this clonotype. CDR3 sequence reads: CASRPSGGAPYGYTF. The CDR3 region has the DNA TGTGCCAGCAGGCCATCAGGGGGGGCTCCCTATGGCTACACCTTC. The chain has TRBV6-4 and TRBJ1-2; 7 positions match TRBD1. This CDR3 is 15 amino acids long. V lost 6 bases and J lost 4; bases outside the gene matches: 11. Germline CDR1 and CDR2: MRHNA and SNTAGT.

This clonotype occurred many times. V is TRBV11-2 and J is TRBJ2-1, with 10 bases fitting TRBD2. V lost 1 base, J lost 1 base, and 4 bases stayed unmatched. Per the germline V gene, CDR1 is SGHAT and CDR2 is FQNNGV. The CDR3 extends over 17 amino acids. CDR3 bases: TGTGCCAGCAGCTTAGGGACTAGCGGAGCTTCCTACAATGAGCAGTTCTTC. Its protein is CASSLGTSGASYNEQFF.

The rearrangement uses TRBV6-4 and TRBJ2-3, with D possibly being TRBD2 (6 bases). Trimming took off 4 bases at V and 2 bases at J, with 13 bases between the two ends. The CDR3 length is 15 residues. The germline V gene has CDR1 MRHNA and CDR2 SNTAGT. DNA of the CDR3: TGTGCCAGCAGTGTCACGTCTAGCGTCACAGATACGCAGTATTTT. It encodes CASSVTSSVTDTQYF.

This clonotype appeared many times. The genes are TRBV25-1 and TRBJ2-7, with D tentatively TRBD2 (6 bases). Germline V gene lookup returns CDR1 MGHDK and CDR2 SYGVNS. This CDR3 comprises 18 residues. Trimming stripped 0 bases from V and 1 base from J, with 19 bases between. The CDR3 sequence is CASSEYLWRDPNSYEQYF. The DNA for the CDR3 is TGTGCCAGCAGTGAATATCTTTGGAGGGACCCCAATTCCTACGAGCAGTACTTC.

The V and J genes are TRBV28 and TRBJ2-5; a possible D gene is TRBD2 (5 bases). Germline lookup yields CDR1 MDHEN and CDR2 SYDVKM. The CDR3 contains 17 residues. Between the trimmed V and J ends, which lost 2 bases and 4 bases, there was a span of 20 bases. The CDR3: CASSLAGYAGKVETQYF. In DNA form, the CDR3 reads TGTGCCAGCAGTTTAGCGGGTTACGCGGGTAAAGTAGAGACCCAGTACTTC. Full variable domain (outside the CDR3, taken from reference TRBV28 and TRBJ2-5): DVKVTQSSRYLVKRTGEKVFLECVQDMDHENMFWYRQDPGLGLRLIYFSYDVKMKEKGDIPEGYSVSREKKERFSLILESASTNQTSMYLCASSLAGYAGKVETQYFGPGTRLLVL.

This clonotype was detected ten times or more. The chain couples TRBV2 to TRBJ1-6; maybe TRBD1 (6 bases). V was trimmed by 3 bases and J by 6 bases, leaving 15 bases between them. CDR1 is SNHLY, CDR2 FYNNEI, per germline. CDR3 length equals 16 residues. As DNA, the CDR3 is TGTGCCAGCAGTGATACTCAGGACAGCCGTAATTCACCCCTCCACTTT. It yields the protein CASSDTQDSRNSPLHF.

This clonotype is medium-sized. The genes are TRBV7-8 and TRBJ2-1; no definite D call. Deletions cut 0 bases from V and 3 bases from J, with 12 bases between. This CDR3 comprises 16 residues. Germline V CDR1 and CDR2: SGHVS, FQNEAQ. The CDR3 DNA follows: TGTGCCAGCAGCTTAGCATGGGTAGCAGGCTACAATGAGCAGTTCTTC. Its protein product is CASSLAWVAGYNEQFF.

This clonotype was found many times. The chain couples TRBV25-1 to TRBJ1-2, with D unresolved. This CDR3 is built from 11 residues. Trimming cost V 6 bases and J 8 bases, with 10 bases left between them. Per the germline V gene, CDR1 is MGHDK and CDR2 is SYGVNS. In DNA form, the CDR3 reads TGTGCCAGCAGCCTTACCAACGGCTACACCTTC. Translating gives CASSLTNGYTF.

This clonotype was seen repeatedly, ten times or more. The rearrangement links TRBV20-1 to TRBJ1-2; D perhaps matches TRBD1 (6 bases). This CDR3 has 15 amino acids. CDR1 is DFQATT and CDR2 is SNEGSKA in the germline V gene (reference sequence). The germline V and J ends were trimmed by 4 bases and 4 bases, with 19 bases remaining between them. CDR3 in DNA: TGCAGTGCTATACCCCCAGAGGGGGTCGGCTATGGCTACACCTTC. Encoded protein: CSAIPPEGVGYGYTF.

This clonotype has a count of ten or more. The CDR3 region has the DNA TGTGCCAGCAGCGGGGGGGGACTCCGCGCTCGGGATACGCAGTATTTT. This encodes CASSGGGLRARDTQYF. The chain uses TRBV9 and TRBJ2-3, with TRBD2 identical over 7 bases. The CDR3 runs 16 residues. V dropped 3 bases and J dropped 6; count of bases not matched to a gene: 13. The V gene's germline CDR1 is SGDLS and CDR2 YYNGEE.

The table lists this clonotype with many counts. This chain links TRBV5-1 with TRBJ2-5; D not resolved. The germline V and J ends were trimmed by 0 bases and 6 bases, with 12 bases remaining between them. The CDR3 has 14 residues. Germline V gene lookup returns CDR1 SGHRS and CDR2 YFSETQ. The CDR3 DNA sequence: TGCGCCAGCAGCTTGGGTGGGAATTCAAAGACCCAGTACTTC. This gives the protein CASSLGGNSKTQYF. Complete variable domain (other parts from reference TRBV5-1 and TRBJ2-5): KAGVTQTPRYLIKTRGQQVTLSCSPISGHRSVSWYQQTPGQGLQFLFEYFSETQRNKGNFPGRFSGRQFSNSRSEMNVSTLELGDSALYLCASSLGGNSKTQYFGPGTRLLVL.

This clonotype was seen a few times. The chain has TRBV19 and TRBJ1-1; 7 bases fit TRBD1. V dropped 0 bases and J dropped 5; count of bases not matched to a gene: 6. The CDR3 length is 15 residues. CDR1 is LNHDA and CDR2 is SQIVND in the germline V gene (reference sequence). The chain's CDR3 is CASSIDYRGTTEAFF. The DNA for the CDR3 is TGTGCCAGTAGTATAGATTACAGGGGAACAACTGAAGCTTTCTTT.

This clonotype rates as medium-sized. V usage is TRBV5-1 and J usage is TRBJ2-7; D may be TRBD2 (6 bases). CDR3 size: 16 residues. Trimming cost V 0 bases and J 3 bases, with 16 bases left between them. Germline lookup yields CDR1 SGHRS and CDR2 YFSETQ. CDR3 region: CASSLAGESPLYEQYF. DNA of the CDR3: TGCGCCAGCAGCTTGGCGGGAGAGTCGCCCCTCTACGAGCAGTACTTC.

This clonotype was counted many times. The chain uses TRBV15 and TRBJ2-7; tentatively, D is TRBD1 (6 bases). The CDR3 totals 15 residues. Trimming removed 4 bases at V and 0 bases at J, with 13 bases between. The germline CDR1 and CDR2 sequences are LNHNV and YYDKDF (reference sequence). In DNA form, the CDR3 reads TGTGCCACCAGCAATAACCCCAGGGGCTCCTACGAGCAGTACTTC. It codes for CATSNNPRGSYEQYF. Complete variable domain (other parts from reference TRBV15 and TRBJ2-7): DAMVIQNPRYQVTQFGKPVTLSCSQTLNHNVMYWYQQKSSQAPKLLFHYYDKDFNNEADTPDNFQSRRPNTSFCFLDIRSPGLGDTAMYLCATSNNPRGSYEQYFGPGTRLTVT.

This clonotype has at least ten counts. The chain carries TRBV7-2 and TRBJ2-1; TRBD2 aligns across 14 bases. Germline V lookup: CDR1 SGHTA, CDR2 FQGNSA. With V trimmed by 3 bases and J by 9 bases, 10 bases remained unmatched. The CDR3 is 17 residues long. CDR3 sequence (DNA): TGTGCCAGCAGCTTGTGGGGACTAGCGGGAGAAGACGGTGAGCAGTTCTTC. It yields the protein CASSLWGLAGEDGEQFF.

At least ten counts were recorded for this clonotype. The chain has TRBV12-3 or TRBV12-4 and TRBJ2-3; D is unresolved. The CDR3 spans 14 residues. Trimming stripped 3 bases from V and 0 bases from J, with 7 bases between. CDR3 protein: CASSLVASTDTQYF. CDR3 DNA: TGTGCCAGCAGTTTGGTCGCTAGCACAGATACGCAGTATTTT.